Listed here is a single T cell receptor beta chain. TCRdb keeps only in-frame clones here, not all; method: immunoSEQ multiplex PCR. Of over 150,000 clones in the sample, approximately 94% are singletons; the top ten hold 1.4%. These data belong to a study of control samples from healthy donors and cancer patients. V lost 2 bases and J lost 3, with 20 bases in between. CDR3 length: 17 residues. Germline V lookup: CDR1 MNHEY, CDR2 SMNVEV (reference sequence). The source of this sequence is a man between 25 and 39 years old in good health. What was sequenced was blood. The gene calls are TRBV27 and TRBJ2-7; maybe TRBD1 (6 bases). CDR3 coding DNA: TGTGCCAGCAGTTTAACGGCTCGTATGGGGGCGGACTACGAGCAGTACTTC. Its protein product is CASSLTARMGADYEQYF.